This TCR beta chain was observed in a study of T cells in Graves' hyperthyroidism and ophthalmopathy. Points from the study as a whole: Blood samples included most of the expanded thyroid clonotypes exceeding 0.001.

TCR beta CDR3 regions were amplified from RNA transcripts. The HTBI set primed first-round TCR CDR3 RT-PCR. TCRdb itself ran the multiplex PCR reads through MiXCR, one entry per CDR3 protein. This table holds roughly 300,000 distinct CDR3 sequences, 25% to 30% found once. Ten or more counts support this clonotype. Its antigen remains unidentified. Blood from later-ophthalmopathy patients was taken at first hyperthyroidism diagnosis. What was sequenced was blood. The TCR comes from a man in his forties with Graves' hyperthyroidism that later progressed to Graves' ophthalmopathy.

The DNA of the CDR3 is TGTGCCTGGAGTGTCGTTGCGGGCCGCACGGCCGAGCAGTACTTC. It is translated as CAWSVVAGRTAEQYF. The V gene is TRBV30, the J gene TRBJ2-7; possible D gene TRBD2, 5 bases. This CDR3 contains 15 residues. Trimming cost V 0 bases and J 6 bases, with 18 bases left between them. The V gene's germline CDR1 is GTSNPN and CDR2 SVGIG (reference sequence).